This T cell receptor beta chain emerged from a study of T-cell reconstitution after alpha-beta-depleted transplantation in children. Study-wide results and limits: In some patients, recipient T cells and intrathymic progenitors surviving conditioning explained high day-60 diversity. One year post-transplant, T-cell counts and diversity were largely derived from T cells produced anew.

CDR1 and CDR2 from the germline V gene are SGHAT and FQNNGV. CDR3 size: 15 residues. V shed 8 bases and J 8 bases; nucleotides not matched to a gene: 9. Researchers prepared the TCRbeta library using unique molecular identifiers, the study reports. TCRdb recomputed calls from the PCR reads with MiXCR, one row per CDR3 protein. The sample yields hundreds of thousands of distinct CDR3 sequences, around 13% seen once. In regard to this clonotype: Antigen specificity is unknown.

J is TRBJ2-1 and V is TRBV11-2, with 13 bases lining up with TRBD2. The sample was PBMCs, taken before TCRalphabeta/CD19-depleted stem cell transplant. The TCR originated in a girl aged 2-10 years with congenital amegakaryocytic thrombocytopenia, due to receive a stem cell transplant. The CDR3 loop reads CASCSGTSGMDEQFF. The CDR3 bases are TGTGCCAGCTGCTCAGGGACTAGCGGGATGGATGAGCAGTTCTTC.